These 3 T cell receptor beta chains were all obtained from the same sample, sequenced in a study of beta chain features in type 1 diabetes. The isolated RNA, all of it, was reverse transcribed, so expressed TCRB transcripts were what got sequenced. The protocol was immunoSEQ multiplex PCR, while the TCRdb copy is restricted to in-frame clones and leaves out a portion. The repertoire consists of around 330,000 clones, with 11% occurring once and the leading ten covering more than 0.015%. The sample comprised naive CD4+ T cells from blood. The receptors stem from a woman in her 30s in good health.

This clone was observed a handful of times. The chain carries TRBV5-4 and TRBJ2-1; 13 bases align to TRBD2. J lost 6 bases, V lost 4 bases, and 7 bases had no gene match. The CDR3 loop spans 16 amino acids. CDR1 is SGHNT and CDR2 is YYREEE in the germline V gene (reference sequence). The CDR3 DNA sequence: TGTGCCAGCAGCACGCGGACTAGCGGGAGACCCAATGAGCAGTTCTTC. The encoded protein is CASSTRTSGRPNEQFF.

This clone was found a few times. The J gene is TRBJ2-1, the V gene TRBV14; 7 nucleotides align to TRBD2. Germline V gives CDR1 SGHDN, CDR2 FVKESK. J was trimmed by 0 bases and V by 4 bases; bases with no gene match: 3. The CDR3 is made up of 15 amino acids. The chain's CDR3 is CASSPWDYSYNEQFF. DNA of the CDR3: TGTGCCAGCAGCCCCTGGGACTACTCCTACAATGAGCAGTTCTTC.

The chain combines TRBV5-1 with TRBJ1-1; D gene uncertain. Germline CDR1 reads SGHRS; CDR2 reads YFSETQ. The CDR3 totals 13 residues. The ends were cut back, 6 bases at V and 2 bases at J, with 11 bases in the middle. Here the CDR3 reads CASKVGSNTEAFF. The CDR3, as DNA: TGCGCCAGCAAAGTGGGGAGTAACACTGAAGCTTTCTTT.